The clone carrying this T cell receptor beta chain was seen a handful of times. The entry originates in a study of T-cell reconstitution after alpha-beta-depleted transplantation in children. TCRbeta library construction was performed incorporating unique molecular identifiers. One entry per CDR3 protein results from TCRdb running MiXCR on the PCR reads. This table has about 690,000 distinct CDR3 sequences, 16% appearing once. The receptor's source is a human donor who donated a stem cell graft to a child with acute myeloid leukemia. The sequences come from PBMCs from the stem cell graft donor, collected from the stem cell graft.

The CDR3 protein is CASRWDYEQYF. DNA of the CDR3: TGTGCCAGCAGGTGGGACTACGAGCAGTACTTC. The chain recombines TRBV7-2 with TRBJ2-7; no clear D gene. Per the germline V gene, CDR1 is SGHTA and CDR2 is FQGNSA. V gave up 6 bases and J gave up 3 bases, with 6 bases separating them. CDR3 length equals 11 residues.